These 12 T cell receptor beta chains originate from one sample sequenced in a study of shared clonotypes between healthy human individuals. Assay: immunoSEQ multiplex PCR; the TCRdb copy retains only in-frame clones and omits some. The sample holds approximately 620,000 clones, more than 95% seen once. The sequenced sample consisted of naive CD4+ T cells sorted from blood. Subset: CD45RA+ positively selected. All receptors come from a woman in her 30s in good health.

V is TRBV7-3 and J is TRBJ2-5; the D gene is possibly TRBD1 (6 bases). Trimming pared 2 bases from V and 6 bases from J, leaving 19 bases between. CDR1 and CDR2 from the germline V gene are SGHTA and FQGTGA. The length of the CDR3 is 16 residues. The CDR3, as DNA: TGTGCCAGCAGCTTACAGGGGCCTGCCGGGGCGCAGACCCAGTACTTC. It codes for CASSLQGPAGAQTQYF.

The chain has TRBV5-6 and TRBJ1-2; TRBD1 might be the D (5 bases). The germline CDR1 and CDR2 sequences are SGHDT and YYEEEE. Trimming pared 4 bases from V and 4 bases from J, leaving 14 bases between. The CDR3 totals 14 residues. CDR3 sequence (DNA): TGTGCCAGCAGCCCGGGACGGAGGAGCTATGGCTACACCTTC. Amino acids: CASSPGRRSYGYTF.

The rearrangement joins TRBV5-1 to TRBJ1-2; 9 bases map to TRBD1. Trimming took 5 bases from V and 8 from J; bases not matched to a gene: 7. This CDR3 comprises 13 residues. Germline CDR1 reads SGHRS; CDR2 reads YFSETQ. DNA for the CDR3: TGCGCCAGCAGTTGGACAGGGGCCGGCGGCTACACCTTC. Protein sequence: CASSWTGAGGYTF.

This clone was seen only once. The V and J genes are TRBV10-3 and TRBJ2-1; 9 bases fit TRBD1. The CDR3 totals 19 residues. The trim removed 4 bases at V and 1 base at J, leaving 14 bases unmatched. Germline loops: CDR1 ENHRY, CDR2 SYGVKD. CDR3 nucleotide sequence: TGTGCCATCAGTGCCTCCGGGACAGGGCTTCCCGGGTCCTACAATGAGCAGTTCTTC. Translating it yields CAISASGTGLPGSYNEQFF.

The chain employs TRBV6-1 and TRBJ2-1; no clear D. CDR1 is MNHNS and CDR2 is SASEGT in the germline V gene. V lost 11 bases and J 9 bases, leaving 14 bases between the germline ends. The CDR3 contains 11 residues. Here the CDR3 DNA reads TGTGCCTCCAGGAAGCCGGGTGAGCAGTTCTTC. Residues: CASRKPGEQFF.

The rearrangement links TRBV28 to TRBJ1-4, with 8 bases fitting TRBD1. V trimming: 2 bases; J trimming: 5 bases; junction bases outside the gene matches: 4. The germline V gene encodes CDR1 MDHEN and CDR2 SYDVKM. The CDR3 is made up of 15 amino acids. In DNA, the CDR3 is TGTGCCAGCAGTTTAAGTGACAGGGGAAATGAAAAACTGTTTTTT. It specifies CASSLSDRGNEKLFF.

The count of this clone is one. The gene calls are TRBV2 and TRBJ2-1; D unclear. V lost 5 bases and J 3 bases, leaving 5 bases between the germline ends. The CDR3 is 12 residues long. Germline CDR1 is SNHLY and CDR2 is FYNNEI. The CDR3 DNA reads as TGTGCCAGCAGTAAGGACTACAATGAGCAGTTCTTC. This encodes CASSKDYNEQFF.

The gene calls are TRBV10-1 and TRBJ2-7; D uncertain. The CDR3 totals 14 residues. Per the germline V gene, CDR1 is WNHNN and CDR2 is SYGVQD (reference sequence). V was trimmed by 8 bases and J by 0 bases, leaving 14 bases between them. The CDR3: CASPPTPVSYEQYF. CDR3 DNA sequence: TGCGCCAGCCCTCCAACTCCCGTCTCCTACGAGCAGTACTTC.

The chain links TRBV7-9 to TRBJ2-1; TRBD2 is a possible D gene (6 bases). There are 14 residues in the CDR3. V was pared by 5 bases and J by 7 bases, with 15 bases between. Looked up from germline, CDR1 is SEHNR and CDR2 is FQNEAQ (reference sequence). The CDR3 is CASSPSGLANEQFF. CDR3 bases: TGTGCCAGCAGCCCTTCGGGACTCGCGAATGAGCAGTTCTTC.

The chain employs TRBV5-1 and TRBJ2-7; 9 nucleotides match TRBD2. The germline V gene encodes CDR1 SGHRS and CDR2 YFSETQ. The J segment lost 0 bases and the V segment lost 0 bases, leaving 7 bases of the junction unmatched. This CDR3 is built from 17 residues. CDR3 sequence (DNA): TGCGCCAGCAGCTTGGCCAGGGCGGGAGGGACCTCCTACGAGCAGTACTTC. Amino acid sequence: CASSLARAGGTSYEQYF.

V usage is TRBV28 and J usage is TRBJ2-5, with 7 positions matching TRBD1. Germline CDR1 reads MDHEN; CDR2 reads SYDVKM. V gave up 6 bases and J gave up 5 bases; unmatched junction bases: 12. CDR3 length: 15 residues. The CDR3 nucleotides read TGTGCCAGCAGCCAACCACAGGGGTCACCGGAGACCCAGTACTTC. Its translation: CASSQPQGSPETQYF.

The rearrangement joins TRBV20-1 to TRBJ1-1, with D unclear. Trimming shortened V by 0 bases and J by 6 bases, and 5 bases separated the two germline ends. This CDR3 has 11 amino acids. CDR1 DFQATT and CDR2 SNEGSKA come from the germline V gene (reference sequence). CDR3 loop: CSARDLAEAFF. The CDR3 DNA reads TGCAGTGCTAGAGATTTAGCTGAAGCTTTCTTT.